The TCR beta chain described here comes from a study of cytomegalovirus exposure and HLA in healthy donors (dated by TCRdb to 2015 to 2018). For the wider study: An earlier analysis of roughly 630 of the donors reported about 250 Gb of sequence data and roughly 110 million unique TCR beta sequences from 150 million to 200 million T cells. High-throughput TCR immunosequencing, statistical association of individual TCRs with disease status, and machine learning were combined to predict cytomegalovirus infection status. Of the 398 genotyped donors, roughly 80% fell in the genetic ancestry cluster associated with self-reported Caucasian donors. In the later analysis, no new phenotypic data were used to find candidate immune exposures; instead, reliance was placed on TCR beta sequences and their occurrence across donors. In a later genetic analysis, genome-wide SNP genotypes for 398 of the 666 donors were used, and that subset was treated as a discovery cohort. Besides the first cohort of 550 to 750 subjects, a separate validation cohort made up of roughly 120 different subjects was used. In a later analysis, previously published TCR beta repertoires from 666 donors were re-analyzed and high-resolution HLA genotyping was added so that TCR occurrence patterns could be studied. All discovery cohort repertoires had been generated on a single sequencing platform. The aim of the study was to test whether cataloging public T cell receptors could identify signatures of past pathogen exposure. Among 398 genotyped donors of the cohort, an average of roughly 240,000 unique TCR beta nucleotide sequences were sequenced per donor, roughly a sixth of them non-productive. The T cell repertoires of about 700 subjects were profiled by immunosequencing and related to cytomegalovirus serostatus. About 300 gigabases of sequencing data and tens of millions of unique TCR sequences were included in an early release covering under 650 HLA-typed donors. Roughly 5 DR-DQ haplotypes were treated as single units for association and clustering because of strong linkage in the cohort. Typing coverage differed by locus: A, B, C, DRB1 and DQB1 were typed in about 620-640 donors, DQA1 in about 510, DPA1 in 600 to 610, and DPB1 in just under 490. Alongside the repertoire data, information on donor age, sex, ethnicity and CMV serostatus was compiled. An earlier analysis of 587 of the donors applied high-throughput TCR beta sequencing to assess whether each TCR beta V gene segment acted as functional or pseudogenic. Class I and class II HLA loci were covered by the typing at four-digit resolution.

This clone was counted a few times. Its antigen is still unknown. Nothing much larger sits one base from this clone, and base qualities are not available. Taken from the germline V gene, the CDR1 and CDR2 loops are SGDLS and YYNGEE. The V end loses 0 bases and the J end loses 0 bases, and a stretch of 6 bases separates them. From its cysteine to its phenylalanine, the CDR3 spans 15 amino acids. Left in the record is the CDR3 DNA by itself, 45 bases read in frame from the first base. Points the paper makes about the study in general: Compared with equally common non-associated chains, HLA-associated TCR beta chains in a later analysis were more clonally expanded and had lower generation probabilities. Because HLA typing was missing for some donors at each locus, association tests included only the typed subset. A later analysis reported that several top co-occurrence clusters appeared linked to parvovirus B19, influenza, CMV and Epstein-Barr virus. In a later analysis, around 17,000 TCR beta sequences were associated with specific HLA alleles at a false discovery rate of 0.05. According to a later analysis, TCR association rates differed among HLA loci, with DRB1 alleles showing the most associated TCRs and HLA-C alleles showing the fewest. When HLA alleles, especially DR and DQ, strongly co-occurred, TCR associations were difficult to assign to individual alleles. In an earlier analysis of some 640 of the donors, most TCR beta V segments were observed in productive rearrangements about 90% or about 30% of the time, broadly matching IMGT annotations. The cohort was sequenced for TCR beta chains only, and without alpha or paired-chain data the features that could be detected were limited. In vitro tests confirmed that a few of the cytomegalovirus-associated TCR beta chains recognize cytomegalovirus antigens. Some IMGT-functional V segments, including TRBV6-2 and TRBV6-3, could not be distinguished by the 87-base-pair reads and were therefore excluded. According to a later genetic analysis, donors in an Asian-associated ancestry cluster had fewer N-insertions in productive TCRs than the approximately 710-donor mean. A further reported finding was that TCR beta sequences accurately predicted the HLA-A and HLA-B alleles for most subjects in the first cohort. The classifier was reported to diagnose cytomegalovirus status with high specificity and sensitivity in both the original cohort and the validation cohort. The authors suggested that the approach could potentially be extended to other disease states and immunological phenotypes. Because counts were too low, about 18 rarely observed V segments, including chromosome 9 orphons, were excluded from the earlier analysis of under 650 of the donors. A group of highly shared sequence variants was considered likely to be a technical artifact of the sequencing pipeline. Linkage disequilibrium might explain the correlated functional status among segregating V segments, but an unknown experimental factor could not be ruled out. Most TCR sequences were seen in very few donors, while some public TCRs were found in many individuals. A later genetic analysis associated a missense DCLRE1C variant with V-gene and J-gene trimming of TCR beta chains, and an independent cohort replicated the association. The study listed 164 TCR beta chains as associated with cytomegalovirus. Sequencing depth was assumed to be roughly uniform across donors in the presence/absence analyses, though that assumption may not hold. Immune exposure information for the cohort was limited to CMV serostatus. Most CMV-associated TCR beta chains appeared to be HLA-restricted in a later analysis, and the HLA associations seemed to be driven largely by CMV exposure.

To prepare the library, the immunoSEQ multiplex PCR assay was applied. For the multiplex PCR, a mixture combining 60 forward primers for TCR Vbeta segments and 13 reverse primers for TCR Jbeta segments was used. Amplification of the CDR3 region of rearranged TCR beta genes was performed with a multiplex PCR assay on genomic DNA. Amplified TCR beta libraries were sequenced as 87-base-pair reads on the Illumina HiSeq System. Per the authors' processing: A later analysis tallied 75 million to 95 million unique TCR beta chains across the 666 repertoires, and approximately 12 million of those chains were shared by two or more donors. Raw reads were error-corrected and collapsed into unique sequences with a nearest-neighbor algorithm that merged closely related sequences to remove PCR and sequencing errors. Alignment of CDR3 sequences to IMGT reference sequences was used to assign V, D and J gene segments. For a sequence to be retained, a match of at least six nucleotides was required to both a V gene segment and a J gene segment. A rearrangement was called productive if the CDR3 had no stop codons and remained in frame with V and J, and every other rearrangement was called non-productive. Following IMGT convention, CDR3 was defined as the stretch from the second conserved V-encoded cysteine to the conserved J-encoded phenylalanine. The earlier analysis of about 610 of the donors excluded any sequence lacking an unambiguous match to a single V gene segment. In an earlier analysis of approximately 500 of the donors, a V segment was called functional when productive rearrangements were above 56.7%, and segregating when the standard deviation between donors exceeded 5%. A statistical classification framework was built to diagnose cytomegalovirus status from the catalog of TCR beta chain sequences. In a later analysis, V and J genes were assigned by comparing TCR nucleotide sequences against IMGT/GENE-DB human TR gene sequences. A later analysis assigned CDR3 sequences and most-parsimonious VDJ recombination scenarios with the TCRdist pipeline. In a later analysis, each TCR beta chain was defined by its CDR3 amino acid sequence together with its V-gene family, and reads lacking a unique V-gene family were excluded. In a later analysis, 450 to 600 highly shared, low-generation-probability nucleotide sequences were removed to address suspected cross-contamination and a sequencing artifact. In a later analysis, a clonal expansion index for each public chain was calculated from normalized within-repertoire ranks of inferred template counts. In a later analysis, generation probabilities were computed using a VDJ recombination model fitted to out-of-frame rearrangements, and the results were checked against IGoR. A later analysis scored TCR-TCR, TCR-HLA and TCR-CMV co-occurrence with hypergeometric tests, applying a repertoire-size bias correction to TCR pairs. In a later analysis, false discovery rates were estimated by permuting HLA or CMV assignments 20 times. A later analysis grouped co-occurring TCRs with DBSCAN, adding TCRdist sequence similarity when clustering within HLA-allele-positive subsets. Repertoires with fewer than 30,000 or more than 120,000 public chains, plus five repertoires with anomalous nucleotide sharing, were excluded from co-occurrence clustering. The immuneACCESS repertoire file appears here via TCRdb, limited to in-frame rearrangements. These files lack a portion of the clones; in checked studies, under half of the deficit traces to unresolved V genes, and the cause of the others is not known. V, J and clone size reflect that table, while D and trimming were determined from the DNA. The sample table holds 95,000 to 130,000 clones, of which 60% to 85% were seen once. Over 1.5% of the sample is in the top ten clones.

The cohort comprised around 700 healthy bone marrow donors. At the time of sampling, every cohort member was nominally healthy, though immune exposures that went unrecorded were likely present. The donor was CMV seronegative and was included in the group of over 300 seronegative cohort members. Every donor gave a peripheral blood sample, and the peripheral blood mononuclear cells from that sample were used for TCR beta sequencing. The Qiagen DNeasy Blood Extraction Kit was used to extract genomic DNA from the blood cell samples. The sequence was collected from a woman aged 18-29 years in good health and CMV-seronegative. This chain joins TRBV9 to TRBJ1-4; TRBD1 is a weak D gene call, 5 bases matching. The sample comprised PBMCs. DNA sequence: TGTGCCAGCAGCGTAGAGGGGACAACTAATGAAAAACTGTTTTTT. The encoded protein is CASSVEGTTNEKLFF.